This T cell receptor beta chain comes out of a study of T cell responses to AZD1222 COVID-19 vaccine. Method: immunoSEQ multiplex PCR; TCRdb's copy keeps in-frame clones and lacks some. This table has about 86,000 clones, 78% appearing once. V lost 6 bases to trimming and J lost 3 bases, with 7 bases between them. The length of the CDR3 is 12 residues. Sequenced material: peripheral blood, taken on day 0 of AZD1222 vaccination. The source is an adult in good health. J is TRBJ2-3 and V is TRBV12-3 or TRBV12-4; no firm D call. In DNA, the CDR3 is TGTGCCAGCAGCCCTAATACAGATACGCAGTATTTT. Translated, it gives CASSPNTDTQYF.